The source of this TCR beta chain is a study of control samples from healthy donors and cancer patients. TCRdb's copy holds only in-frame clones and misses some; the assay was immunoSEQ multiplex PCR. The sample has about 200,000 clones. V lost 5 bases, J lost 7 bases, and 13 bases lay in between. Germline-derived CDR1 and CDR2 are SGHRS and YFSETQ. This CDR3 spans 13 amino acids. What was sequenced was blood. This TCR was recovered from a woman aged 30 to 39 in good health. The chain carries TRBV5-1 and TRBJ1-5, with TRBD1 as a possible D gene (5 bases). CDR3 in DNA: TGCGCCAGCAGTGAGGGGAAAGGGCAGCCCCAGCATTTT. Its translation: CASSEGKGQPQHF. Full variable domain (remainder filled in from reference TRBV5-1 and TRBJ1-5): KAGVTQTPRYLIKTRGQQVTLSCSPISGHRSVSWYQQTPGQGLQFLFEYFSETQRNKGNFPGRFSGRQFSNSRSEMNVSTLELGDSALYLCASSEGKGQPQHFGDGTRLSIL.